The present entry profiles one TCR beta chain with its context. Sequencing used immunoSEQ multiplex PCR; TCRdb keeps in-frame clones, though not all of them. The profile shows about 21,000 clones, approximately 81% of them singletons. These data belong to a study of T cell responses to AZD1222 COVID-19 vaccine. The sequence was obtained from an adult who received the AZD1222 COVID-19 vaccine. Sequenced here: peripheral blood, sampled 28 days after the second AZD1222 dose.

This chain's CDR3 is CASSQVTSGIYEQYF. The DNA of the CDR3 is TGTGCCAGCAGCCAAGTGACTAGCGGGATATACGAGCAGTACTTC. The V call is TRBV5-6, the J call TRBJ2-7, with 11 bases fitting TRBD2. In germline, CDR1 is SGHDT, CDR2 YYEEEE. This CDR3 is 15 amino acids long. The junction had 7 bases not matched to a gene; V was cut back by 4 bases and J by 4 bases.